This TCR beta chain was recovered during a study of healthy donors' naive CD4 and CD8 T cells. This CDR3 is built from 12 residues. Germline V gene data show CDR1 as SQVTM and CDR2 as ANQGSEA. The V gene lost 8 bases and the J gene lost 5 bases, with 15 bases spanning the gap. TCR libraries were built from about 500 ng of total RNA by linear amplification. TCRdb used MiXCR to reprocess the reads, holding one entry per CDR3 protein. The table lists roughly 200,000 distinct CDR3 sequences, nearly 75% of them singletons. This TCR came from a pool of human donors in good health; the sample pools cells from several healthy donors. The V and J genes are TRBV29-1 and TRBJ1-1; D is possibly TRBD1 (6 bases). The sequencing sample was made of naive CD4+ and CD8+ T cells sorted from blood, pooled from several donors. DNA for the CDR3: TGCAGCACCCAAACAGGGCCTACTGAAGCTTTCTTT. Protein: CSTQTGPTEAFF.